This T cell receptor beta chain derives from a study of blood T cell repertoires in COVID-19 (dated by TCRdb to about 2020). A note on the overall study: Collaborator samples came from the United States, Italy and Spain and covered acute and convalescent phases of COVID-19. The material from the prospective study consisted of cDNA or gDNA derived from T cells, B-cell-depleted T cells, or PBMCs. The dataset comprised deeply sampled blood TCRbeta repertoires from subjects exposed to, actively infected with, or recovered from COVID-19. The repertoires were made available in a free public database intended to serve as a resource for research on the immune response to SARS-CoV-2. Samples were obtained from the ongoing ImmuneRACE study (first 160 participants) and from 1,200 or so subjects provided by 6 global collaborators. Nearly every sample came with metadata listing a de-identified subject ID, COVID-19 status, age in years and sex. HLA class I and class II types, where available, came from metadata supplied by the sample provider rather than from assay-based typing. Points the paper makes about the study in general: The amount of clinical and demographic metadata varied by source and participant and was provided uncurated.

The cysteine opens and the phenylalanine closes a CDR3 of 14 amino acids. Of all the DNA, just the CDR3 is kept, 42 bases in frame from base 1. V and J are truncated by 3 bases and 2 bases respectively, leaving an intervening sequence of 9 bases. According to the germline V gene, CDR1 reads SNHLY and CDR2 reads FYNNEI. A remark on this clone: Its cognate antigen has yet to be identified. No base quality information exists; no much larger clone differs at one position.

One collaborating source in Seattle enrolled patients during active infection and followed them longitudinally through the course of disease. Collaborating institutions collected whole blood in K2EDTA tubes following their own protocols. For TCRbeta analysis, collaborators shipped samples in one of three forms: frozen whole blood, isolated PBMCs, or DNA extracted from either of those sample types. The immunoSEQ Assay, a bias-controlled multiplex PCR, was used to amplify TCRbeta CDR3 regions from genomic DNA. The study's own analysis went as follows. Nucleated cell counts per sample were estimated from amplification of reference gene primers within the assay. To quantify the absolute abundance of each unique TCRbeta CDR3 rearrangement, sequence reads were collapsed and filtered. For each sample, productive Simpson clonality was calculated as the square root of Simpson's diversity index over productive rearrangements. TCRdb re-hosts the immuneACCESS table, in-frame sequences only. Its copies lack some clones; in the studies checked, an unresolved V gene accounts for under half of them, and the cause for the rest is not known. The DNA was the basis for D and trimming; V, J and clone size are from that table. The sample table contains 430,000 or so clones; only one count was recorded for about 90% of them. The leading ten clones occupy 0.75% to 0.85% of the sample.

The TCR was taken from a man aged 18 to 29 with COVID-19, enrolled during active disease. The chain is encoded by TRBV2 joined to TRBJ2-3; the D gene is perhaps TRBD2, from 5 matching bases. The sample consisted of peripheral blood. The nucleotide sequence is TGTGCCAGCAGTGATTGGACTGACACAGATACGCAGTATTTT. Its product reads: CASSDWTDTDTQYF.